The 12 T cell receptor beta chains below come from one sample, sequenced in a study of T cell responses to AZD1222 COVID-19 vaccine. This table comes from immunoSEQ multiplex PCR, and its TCRdb copy is limited to in-frame clones, with some not included. The data contain 150,000 to 200,000 clones, around 88% of them singletons. The sequencing here drew on peripheral blood, taken 28 days after the second AZD1222 dose. The receptors come from an adult who received the AZD1222 COVID-19 vaccine.

The rearrangement uses TRBV10-3 and TRBJ1-2, with a tentative D call TRBD1 (6 bases). V was clipped by 6 bases and J by 2 bases, with 16 bases between them. The CDR3 has 15 amino acids. Germline loops: CDR1 ENHRY, CDR2 SYGVKD. This chain's CDR3 is CAIRLALGQNYGYTF. The CDR3 DNA is TGTGCCATCAGGTTAGCATTAGGACAGAACTATGGCTACACCTTC.

V is TRBV19 and J is TRBJ1-2; D unclear. V lost 6 bases and J lost 4, with 9 bases in between. The CDR3 is 12 residues long. Germline CDR1 reads LNHDA; CDR2 reads SQIVND (reference sequence). Written as DNA, the CDR3 is TGTGCCAGTAGCCCAGGTGCCTATGGCTACACCTTC. The encoded protein is CASSPGAYGYTF.

The chain couples TRBV19 to TRBJ1-1; unclear D gene. CDR3 length: 13 amino acids. CDR1 is LNHDA and CDR2 is SQIVND in the germline V gene (reference sequence). Trimming left V 7 bases short and J 2 bases short, with 11 bases between. The CDR3 coding sequence is TGTGCCAGTACCAGAGAAATAAACACTGAAGCTTTCTTT. Translated: CASTREINTEAFF.

In this sample, this clone turned up a few times. The J gene is TRBJ1-1, the V gene TRBV19; D is unclear. Trimming cost V 2 bases and J 4 bases, with 11 bases left between them. This CDR3 comprises 14 residues. Germline loops: CDR1 LNHDA, CDR2 SQIVND (reference sequence). The DNA for the CDR3 is TGTGCCAGTAGTATAAGAAACAGCGGCACTGAAGCTTTCTTT. Translated: CASSIRNSGTEAFF.

The V and J genes are TRBV7-6 and TRBJ1-5; 10 bases fit TRBD1. The CDR3 covers 14 residues. Unmatched junction bases numbered 4, after V lost 5 bases and J lost 6 bases. Germline CDR1 reads SGHVS; CDR2 reads FNYEAQ. This CDR3 reads CASSLGTGVQPQHF. The CDR3 region has the DNA TGTGCCAGCAGCCTGGGGACAGGGGTTCAGCCCCAGCATTTT.

This rearrangement joins TRBV10-3 to TRBJ2-7; D perhaps matches TRBD2 (6 bases). Per germline, CDR1 ENHRY and CDR2 SYGVKD. Between the trimmed V and J ends, which lost 4 bases and 0 bases, there was a span of 13 bases. The CDR3 is made up of 15 amino acids. Here the CDR3 reads CAISGGLEYSYEQYF. The CDR3 nucleotides read TGTGCCATCAGTGGGGGACTGGAATACTCCTACGAGCAGTACTTC.

The chain uses TRBV4-2 and TRBJ2-3, with TRBD1 as a possible D gene (5 bases). The V end was cut by 4 bases, the J end by 0 bases, with 8 bases between. This CDR3 contains 14 residues. The germline CDR1 and CDR2 sequences are LGHNA and YNFKEQ. The CDR3 bases are TGTGCCAGCAGCCGGGGCCCTAGCACAGATACGCAGTATTTT. It yields the protein CASSRGPSTDTQYF.

The chain joins TRBV28 to TRBJ1-5; D might be TRBD1 (5 bases). With 0 bases removed from V and 3 bases from J, the gap between germline ends came to 15 bases. This CDR3 is 17 amino acids long. CDR1 is MDHEN and CDR2 is SYDVKM in the germline V gene. As DNA, the CDR3 is TGTGCCAGCAGTTTATGGCAGGGTGACCCCCACAATCAGCCCCAGCATTTT. Its protein is CASSLWQGDPHNQPQHF.

V is TRBV5-6 and J is TRBJ2-7; 8 bases are a match to TRBD2. J lost 4 bases, V lost 4 bases, and 7 bases had no gene match. Germline CDR1 is SGHDT and CDR2 is YYEEEE. The CDR3 totals 14 residues. The CDR3 region has the DNA TGTGCCAGCAGCCATAGCCGGGGGGGTTACGAGCAGTACTTC. It is translated as CASSHSRGGYEQYF.

The chain carries TRBV21-1 and TRBJ1-2; TRBD1 is the table's D call, not checked against the DNA. TRBV21-1 is annotated as a pseudogene. The CDR3 spans 13 residues. The CDR3, as DNA: TGTGCCAGCAGCAAATGGGGCGTCTATGGCTACACCTTC. Protein product: CASSKWGVYGYTF.

The rearrangement links TRBV28 to TRBJ2-1; 10 bases align to TRBD1. This CDR3 is 13 amino acids long. Germline CDR1 MDHEN, CDR2 SYDVKM. The J segment lost 6 bases and the V segment lost 10 bases, leaving 6 bases of the junction unmatched. This CDR3 reads CAIRGQGSNEQFF. The CDR3 DNA is TGTGCCATTCGGGGACAGGGGAGCAATGAGCAGTTCTTC. The whole variable domain, remainder taken from reference TRBV28 and TRBJ2-1, is DVKVTQSSRYLVKRTGEKVFLECVQDMDHENMFWYRQDPGLGLRLIYFSYDVKMKEKGDIPEGYSVSREKKERFSLILESASTNQTSMYLCAIRGQGSNEQFFGPGTRLTVL.

The V call is TRBV21-1, the J call TRBJ2-3; the DNA was not used to check the table's D call, TRBD1. TRBV21-1 is a listed pseudogene. There are 17 residues in the CDR3. In nucleotides, the CDR3 is TGTGCCAGCAGCAAAGTGGTGTGGGGACAGACCACAGATACGCAGTATTTT. As protein: CASSKVVWGQTTDTQYF.